This T cell receptor (beta chain) was identified in a study of T cell responses to AZD1222 COVID-19 vaccine (dated by TCRdb to the early 2020s). Regarding the complete study: AZD1222 recipients with second doses at about 4 weeks or about 12 weeks were pooled, because spike-specific TCR depth and breadth did not differ between schedules. TCR sequencing was performed for more than 230 trial participants, of whom approximately 200 were given two doses of AZD1222 and around 25 were given two doses of MenACWY control vaccine. Trial participants were enrolled by age into 18-55, 56-69 and 70-plus year subgroups, with 148, 28 and 57 TCR-sequenced participants respectively. Summary of the overall study and its limitations: Conclusions about previously exposed vaccinees were limited because only six AZD1222 recipients were SARS-CoV-2 seropositive at baseline. Reportedly, close to half of the unique spike-specific TCRs recognized epitopes lying outside the regions that are mutated in the B.1.351 and B.1.1.7 variants. Participants were mostly white British, with more females than males. The authors suggested clonal diversity may have been underestimated. After two AZD1222 doses, spike-specific TCR breadth and depth were significantly higher than at day 0 and than in MenACWY recipients. CD4 TCRs associated with the vaccine covered the entire spike protein, and the dominant responses were in regions 160-218 and 743-854. Because no samples from the day 14 peak response were available, repertoires could be characterized only after the peak T cell response. In the small 56-69-year group, the increase in depth fell short of significance, most likely because of low power.

Reading from cysteine to phenylalanine, the CDR3 counts 16 amino acids. The retained sequence is limited to the CDR3, 48 bases, with the frame set at the first base. The germline V gene gives CDR1 as MRHNA and CDR2 as SNTAGT. Here V drops 0 bases and J drops 2 bases, and the junction holds 1 base not matched to any gene. On this clone itself: Its recognized antigen is unknown. Base-call qualities are not available, and no considerably larger clone is one nucleotide away.

According to the study, the label for this sample's time point signals: baseline before first vaccination. The vaccinee samples were drawn from two UK trials, COV001 and COV002, one of which was a single-blind randomized controlled phase 2/3 trial testing AZD1222 (ChAdOx1 nCoV-19) in healthy adults. Trial participant PBMC samples were collected at day 0 and day 28 after the second dose for TCRbeta chain sequencing. The CDR3 regions of human TCRbeta chains were analyzed by immunosequencing. Turning to the authors' computational methods: Repertoire TCRs were checked for matches against a reference library of SARS-CoV-2-specific TCRs that had been generated using the MIRA antigen-specificity platform. Breadth was defined as the fraction of unique TCRs that were SARS-CoV-2-associated. Depth was defined as the fraction of total T cells that were SARS-CoV-2-associated. Using the MIRA data, every spike-specific TCR was mapped to the spike region that the TCR reacted to and assigned to either a CD4 or a CD8 class. Log10-transformed breadth and depth values were compared by one-way ANOVA with Sidak's multiple comparisons tests. This immuneACCESS table, as held by TCRdb, lists in-frame sequences with V and J called but not all clones. Of the missing ones, under half trace to an unresolved V gene in checked studies; the others have no known cause. For V, J and clone size, that table is used; D and trimming come from the DNA. A total of 240,000 or so clones appear in this sample, over 85% of them only once. In total, the top ten clones hold roughly 0.6% of the sample.

Recombination joined TRBV6-4 with TRBJ2-3; 11 middle bases align to TRBD2. Sequenced here: peripheral blood, sampled on day 0 of AZD1222 vaccination. This clonotype was sampled from an adult in good health. CDR3 reads: CASSDSSGGATDTQYF. The DNA sequence is as follows: TGTGCCAGCAGTGACTCTAGCGGGGGGGCCACAGATACGCAGTATTTT.